This passage covers 6 T cell receptor beta chains from one sample sequenced in a study of cytomegalovirus exposure and HLA in healthy donors (dated by TCRdb to the late 2010s). Preparation of the library involved the immunoSEQ multiplex PCR assay. The multiplex PCR relied on a mix of 60 forward primers for TCR Vbeta segments and 13 reverse primers for TCR Jbeta segments. TCRdb's version of the immuneACCESS table is confined to in-frame rearrangements and falls short of the full clone set. An unresolved V gene accounts for under half of the shortfall where checked; the remainder is of unknown origin. This sample's records show tens of thousands of clones. The ten biggest clones cover 2.5% to 3.5% of the sample. Sample: PBMCs. The origin of the receptors is a woman in her twenties or thirties in good health and CMV-seropositive.

This chain uses TRBV7-6 with TRBJ1-1; the match to TRBD1 covers 7 bases. Germline V gene lookup returns CDR1 SGHVS and CDR2 FNYEAQ. The CDR3 is 14 residues long. The junction had 7 bases not matched to a gene; V was cut back by 6 bases and J by 3 bases. The CDR3 DNA is TGTGCCAGCAGTCCCGGGACAGTGGACACTGAAGCTTTCTTT. Translating gives CASSPGTVDTEAFF. The variable domain in full, completed from reference TRBV7-6 and TRBJ1-1, reads GAGVSQSPRYKVTKRGQDVALRCDPISGHVSLYWYRQALGQGPEFLTYFNYEAQQDKSGLPNDRFSAERPEGSISTLTIQRTEQRDSAMYRCASSPGTVDTEAFFGQGTRLTVV.

The chain couples TRBV11-3 to TRBJ2-7; D is possibly TRBD2 (7 bases). Per germline, CDR1 SGHNT and CDR2 YENEEA. This CDR3 has 15 amino acids. Trimming removed 5 bases from V and 6 bases from J, with 20 bases in between. CDR3 residues: CASSTLFRGGREQYF. CDR3 DNA sequence: TGTGCCAGCAGCACCCTATTTAGGGGGGGGCGCGAGCAGTACTTC.

The rearrangement joins TRBV19 to TRBJ2-1; D is uncertain. The germline V gene encodes CDR1 LNHDA and CDR2 SQIVND (reference sequence). This CDR3 is 15 amino acids long. V lost 1 base, J lost 6 bases, and 13 bases lay in between. CDR3 nucleotide sequence: TGTGCCAGTAGTATAGGAGACCCCCGAGGCAATGAGCAGTTCTTC. Its translation: CASSIGDPRGNEQFF.

J is TRBJ1-1 and V is TRBV19; 9 positions agree with TRBD1. Germline V lookup: CDR1 LNHDA, CDR2 SQIVND (reference sequence). V shed 4 bases, J shed 4 bases, and the junction held 4 bases outside the gene matches. The CDR3 spans 14 residues. The CDR3 is CASSTGDRVTEAFF. CDR3 in DNA: TGTGCCAGTAGTACGGGGGACAGGGTCACTGAAGCTTTCTTT.

The J gene is TRBJ2-5, the V gene TRBV10-1; TRBD1 agrees at 8 bases. With V trimmed by 0 bases and J by 7 bases, 10 bases remained unmatched. This CDR3 spans 16 amino acids. Germline CDR1 and CDR2: WNHNN and SYGVQD (reference sequence). CDR3 bases: TGCGCCAGCAGTGAGTCGTCGGGACAGGCCCTAGGGACCCAGTACTTC. This sequence encodes CASSESSGQALGTQYF.

V and J are TRBV30 and TRBJ1-2; a weak D match, TRBD1 (5 bases). This CDR3 is built from 12 residues. Germline V CDR1 and CDR2: GTSNPN, SVGIG (reference sequence). Trimming removed 4 bases at V and 5 bases at J, with 11 bases between. CDR3 loop: CAWTGIRYGYTF. The CDR3 region has the DNA TGTGCCTGGACAGGGATTCGGTATGGCTACACCTTC.